Each of the 10 T cell receptor beta chains below was sequenced from the same sample in a study of blood T cell repertoires in COVID-19. The repertoire was sequenced with immunoSEQ multiplex PCR; TCRdb's copy has only in-frame clones and lacks some. In the table there are around 270,000 clones, over 80% of which are singletons. Sequencing was carried out using peripheral blood. The receptors stem from a woman aged 40 to 50 who had recovered from COVID-19.

The chain is built from TRBV27 and TRBJ2-1, with TRBD2 matching over 7 bases. Germline V gives CDR1 MNHEY, CDR2 SMNVEV (reference sequence). The CDR3 consists of 16 residues. Trimming removed 6 bases from V and 2 bases from J; junction bases left unmatched: 10. The CDR3 DNA follows: TGTGCCAGCAGATCGACTAGCCAGAGGGCCTACAATGAGCAGTTCTTC. It encodes CASRSTSQRAYNEQFF.

The chain employs TRBV28 and TRBJ1-5, with 9 bases lining up with TRBD1. This CDR3 spans 15 amino acids. Germline assignment: CDR1 MDHEN and CDR2 SYDVKM. The J segment lost 7 bases and the V segment lost 3 bases, leaving 7 bases of the junction unmatched. CDR3 sequence reads: CASSFGTGKKQPQHF. CDR3 coding DNA: TGTGCCAGCAGTTTTGGGACAGGGAAAAAGCAGCCCCAGCATTTT.

This chain joins TRBV19 and TRBJ1-4; 10 bases agree with TRBD1. Looked up from germline, CDR1 is LNHDA and CDR2 is SQIVND (reference sequence). V trimming: 7 bases; J trimming: 8 bases; junction bases outside the gene matches: 10. The CDR3 has 15 amino acids. The CDR3 DNA sequence: TGTGCCAGTACCTTAAGGAGGACAGGGGGGGAAAAACTGTTTTTT. Translated, it gives CASTLRRTGGEKLFF.

The chain couples TRBV9 to TRBJ2-1, with 8 bases matching TRBD1. CDR3 length equals 14 residues. Unmatched junction bases numbered 1, after V lost 0 bases and J lost 5 bases. CDR1 is SGDLS and CDR2 is YYNGEE in the germline V gene. The CDR3 is CASSVGQGNNEQFF. The CDR3 DNA sequence: TGTGCCAGCAGCGTAGGACAGGGGAACAATGAGCAGTTCTTC.

V gene TRBV30 combines with J gene TRBJ1-2; TRBD1 might be the D (5 bases). Germline lookup yields CDR1 GTSNPN and CDR2 SVGIG (reference sequence). This CDR3 comprises 12 residues. Trimming cost V 4 bases and J 8 bases, with 14 bases left between them. CDR3 coding DNA: TGTGCCTGGACCCCGGGGGGTCAGGGCTACACCTTC. Its protein is CAWTPGGQGYTF.

This clone showed up just a few times. The chain joins TRBV28 to TRBJ1-6; TRBD1 matches at 8 bases. Germline V gene sequence: CDR1 MDHEN, CDR2 SYDVKM. V was clipped by 6 bases and J by 8 bases; unmatched bases: 9. This CDR3 comprises 15 residues. CDR3 in DNA: TGTGCCAGCAGGCTGGTGGGGACAGGAGATTCACCCCTCCACTTT. This gives the protein CASRLVGTGDSPLHF.

The chain employs TRBV7-9 and TRBJ1-6, with D maybe TRBD1 (5 bases). V was shortened by 5 bases and J by 3 bases, with 17 bases between the two germline ends. The germline gives CDR1 SEHNR, CDR2 FQNEAQ (reference sequence). CDR3 size: 17 residues. CDR3 region: CASSGGSLFNYNSPLHF. CDR3 DNA sequence: TGTGCCAGCAGCGGGGGGTCCCTGTTTAACTATAATTCACCCCTCCACTTT.

The chain joins TRBV6-6 to TRBJ2-7; possibly TRBD1 for D (8 bases). V was shortened by 6 bases and J by 6 bases, with 18 bases between the two germline ends. Germline loops: CDR1 MNHNY, CDR2 SVGAGI (reference sequence). The CDR3 loop spans 14 amino acids. CDR3 loop: CASRDRGGPGEQYF. The CDR3 nucleotides are TGTGCCAGCAGAGACAGGGGAGGGCCCGGCGAGCAGTACTTC.

The CDR3 is CASSVRDRGDSPLHF. CDR3 nucleotides: TGTGCCAGCAGTGTGCGGGACAGAGGGGATTCACCCCTCCACTTT. This rearrangement joins TRBV6-4 to TRBJ1-6; 7 bases fit TRBD1. There are 15 residues in the CDR3. Germline loops: CDR1 MRHNA, CDR2 SNTAGT. V shed 4 bases and J 8 bases; nucleotides not matched to a gene: 8.

The rearrangement uses TRBV10-1 and TRBJ2-5; 8 nucleotides align to TRBD2. Trimming removed 7 bases from V and 1 base from J; junction bases left unmatched: 5. Germline loops: CDR1 WNHNN, CDR2 SYGVQD (reference sequence). CDR3 size: 14 residues. The CDR3 sequence: CASINAGGQETQYF. The CDR3, as DNA: TGCGCCAGCATTAACGCGGGGGGCCAAGAGACCCAGTACTTC.